This TCR beta chain stems from a study of shared clonotypes between healthy human individuals. About the research overall: Plates per donor: three CD4 naive, three CD4 memory, two CD8 naive, one CD8 memory.

Trimming took off 0 bases at V and 2 bases at J, with 10 bases between the two ends. This CDR3 is built from 14 residues. Germline assignment: CDR1 GTSNPN and CDR2 SVGIG (reference sequence). This clone was seen only a few times. Antigen: not known. General study points: Represented genetic and exposure-history diversity was restricted by having few donors. Of the naive CD4 clonotypes, around 4.9% were shared across a handful of donors. Only blood was sampled, and tissue TCR repertoires likely differ from blood ones.

This table comes from immunoSEQ multiplex PCR, and its TCRdb copy is limited to in-frame clones, with some not included. The sample has roughly 1,100,000 clones; 75% are singletons. Sequenced material: memory CD4+ T cells sorted from blood. Sample subset: CD45RA-negative fraction. The TCR comes from a man aged 18 to 30 in good health. This rearrangement joins TRBV30 to TRBJ1-1; D gene uncertain. CDR3: CAWSVGSGNTEAFF. CDR3 nucleotide sequence: TGTGCCTGGAGTGTAGGGAGCGGTAACACTGAAGCTTTCTTT.